This T cell receptor (beta chain) emerged from a study of vaccination and CD4 T cells after COVID-19. Study as a whole: Six male and four female convalescents took part, two of them Hispanic.

V was trimmed by 5 bases and J by 7 bases, leaving 12 bases between them. This CDR3 comprises 12 residues. Per germline, CDR1 SGHTA and CDR2 FQGNSA. As regards this clonotype: Its antigen is undetermined.

Treatment specified: approximately 10-day PBMC culture with coronavirus spike peptide pools or control peptides (ViraFEST assay). Positive PCR dates ranged from March to December 2020; these dates predated US Alpha, Beta and Delta variants. The Oncomine TCR Beta short-read assay generated sequence data from the DNA of cultured CD4+ T cells. TCRdb re-analysed the PCR reads in MiXCR, keeping a single row per CDR3 protein. The table records 20,000 to 25,000 distinct CDR3 sequences, 30% to 45% of them present only once. The sample was CD4+ T cells from blood, cultured in vitro, taken before SARS-CoV-2 vaccination. The origin of this receptor is a human donor who had recovered from COVID-19. The rearrangement links TRBV7-2 to TRBJ2-7; D gene ambiguous. Written as DNA, the CDR3 is TGTGCCAGCAGCCAACCTTTCCGAGAGCAGTACTTC. Amino acids: CASSQPFREQYF.